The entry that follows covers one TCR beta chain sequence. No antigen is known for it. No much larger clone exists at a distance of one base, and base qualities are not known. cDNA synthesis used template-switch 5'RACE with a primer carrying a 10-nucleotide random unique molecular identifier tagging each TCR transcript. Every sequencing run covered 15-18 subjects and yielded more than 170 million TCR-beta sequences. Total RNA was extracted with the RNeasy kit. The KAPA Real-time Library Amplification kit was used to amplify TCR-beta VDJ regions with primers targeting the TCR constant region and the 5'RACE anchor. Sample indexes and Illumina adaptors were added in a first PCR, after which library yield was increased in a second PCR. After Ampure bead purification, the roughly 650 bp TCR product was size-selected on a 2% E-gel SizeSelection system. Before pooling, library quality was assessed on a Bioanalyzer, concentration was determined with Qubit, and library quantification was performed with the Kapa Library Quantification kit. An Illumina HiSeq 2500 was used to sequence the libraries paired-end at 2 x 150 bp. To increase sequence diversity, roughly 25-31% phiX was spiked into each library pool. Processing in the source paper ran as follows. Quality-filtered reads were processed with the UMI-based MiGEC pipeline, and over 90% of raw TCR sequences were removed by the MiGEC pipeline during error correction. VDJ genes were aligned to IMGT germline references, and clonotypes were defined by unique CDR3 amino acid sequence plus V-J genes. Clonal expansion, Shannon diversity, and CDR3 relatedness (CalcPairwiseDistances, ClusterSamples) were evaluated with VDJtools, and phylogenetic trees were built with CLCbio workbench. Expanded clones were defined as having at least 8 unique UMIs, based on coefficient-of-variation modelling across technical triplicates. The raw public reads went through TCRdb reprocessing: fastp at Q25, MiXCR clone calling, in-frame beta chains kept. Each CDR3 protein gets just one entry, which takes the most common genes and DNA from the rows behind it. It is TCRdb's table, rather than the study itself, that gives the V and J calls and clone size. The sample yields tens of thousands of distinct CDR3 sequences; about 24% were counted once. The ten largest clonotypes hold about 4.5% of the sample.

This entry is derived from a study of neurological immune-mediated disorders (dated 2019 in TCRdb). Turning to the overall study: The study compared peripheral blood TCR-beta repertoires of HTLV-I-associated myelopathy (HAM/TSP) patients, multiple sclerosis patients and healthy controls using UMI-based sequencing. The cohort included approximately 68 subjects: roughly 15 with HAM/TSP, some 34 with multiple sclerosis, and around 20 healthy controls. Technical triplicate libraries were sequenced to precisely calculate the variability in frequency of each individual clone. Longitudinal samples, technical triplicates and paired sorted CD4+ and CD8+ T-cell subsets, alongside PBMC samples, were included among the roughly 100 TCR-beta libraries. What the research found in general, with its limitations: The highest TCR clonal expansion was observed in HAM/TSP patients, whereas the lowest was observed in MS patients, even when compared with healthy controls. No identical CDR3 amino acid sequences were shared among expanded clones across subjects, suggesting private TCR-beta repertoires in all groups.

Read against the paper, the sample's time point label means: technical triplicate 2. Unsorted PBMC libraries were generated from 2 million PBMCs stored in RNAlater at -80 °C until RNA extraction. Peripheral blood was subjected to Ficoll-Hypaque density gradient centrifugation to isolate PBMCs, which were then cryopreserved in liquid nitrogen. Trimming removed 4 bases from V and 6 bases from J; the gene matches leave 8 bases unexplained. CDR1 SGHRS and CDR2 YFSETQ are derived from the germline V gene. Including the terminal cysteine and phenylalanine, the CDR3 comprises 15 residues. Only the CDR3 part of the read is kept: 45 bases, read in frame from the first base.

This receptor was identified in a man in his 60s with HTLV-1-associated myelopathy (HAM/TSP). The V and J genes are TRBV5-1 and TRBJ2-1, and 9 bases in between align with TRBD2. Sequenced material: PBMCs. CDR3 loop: CASSPRAGGPNEQFF. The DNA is TGCGCCAGCAGCCCTAGGGCGGGAGGGCCCAATGAGCAGTTCTTC.